One sample yielded the 11 T cell receptor beta chains listed below, sequenced in a study of T-cell memory formation after mild COVID-19. TCRdb called the 5' RACE reads again in MiXCR, with one record for every CDR3 protein. The sample records 450,000 or so distinct CDR3 sequences, around 25% being singletons. The material sequenced was PBMCs or a T cell subset sorted from them (not recorded which). The receptors here all came from an adult woman who had mild COVID-19 (a few samples of this study predate the infection). Cell type and time point are not known.

The rearrangement links TRBV5-1 to TRBJ2-3, with TRBD1 identical over 7 bases. CDR3 length: 15 residues. Germline V gene lookup returns CDR1 SGHRS and CDR2 YFSETQ. V lost 0 bases and J lost 5; bases outside the gene matches: 6. CDR3 region: CASSLVETGRDTQYF. The CDR3 region has the DNA TGCGCCAGCAGCTTGGTAGAGACAGGGAGAGATACGCAGTATTTT.

This chain connects TRBV5-1 to TRBJ2-3; a weak D match, TRBD2 (5 bases). Germline values: CDR1 SGHRS, CDR2 YFSETQ. V lost 0 bases, J lost 6 bases, and 11 bases lay in between. The CDR3 is 14 amino acids. The CDR3 nucleotides read TGCGCCAGCAGCTTGGAGCTAGCTTTGGATACGCAGTATTTT. Translation: CASSLELALDTQYF. Filled out from reference TRBV5-1 and TRBJ2-3, the complete variable domain reads KAGVTQTPRYLIKTRGQQVTLSCSPISGHRSVSWYQQTPGQGLQFLFEYFSETQRNKGNFPGRFSGRQFSNSRSEMNVSTLELGDSALYLCASSLELALDTQYFGPGTRLTVL.

The J gene is TRBJ1-5, the V gene TRBV7-2, with D unresolved. In germline, CDR1 is SGHTA, CDR2 FQGNSA. The CDR3 sequence is 13 residues long. Trimming removed 4 bases at V and 7 bases at J, with 11 bases between. CDR3 region: CASSSQQSQPQHF. The CDR3 nucleotides read TGTGCCAGCAGCTCCCAACAATCCCAGCCCCAGCATTTT.

The chain carries TRBV20-1 and TRBJ2-1, with D perhaps TRBD2 (5 bases). V was pared by 6 bases and J by 7 bases, with 16 bases between. The length of the CDR3 is 13 residues. Germline loops: CDR1 DFQATT, CDR2 SNEGSKA (reference sequence). DNA of the CDR3: TGCAGTGCCCGGACTGGGCTGGGGAATGAGCAGTTCTTC. This sequence encodes CSARTGLGNEQFF.

This clonotype was seen only a few times. The rearrangement uses TRBV4-3 and TRBJ2-1; maybe TRBD2 (6 bases). The V end lost 1 base, the J end lost 2 bases, and 12 bases lay between the germline ends. Per the germline V gene, CDR1 is LGHNA and CDR2 is YSLEER. This CDR3 spans 16 amino acids. The DNA for the CDR3 is TGCGCCAGCAGCCAAGTTGGCGGGAACCCCTACAATGAGCAGTTCTTC. It yields the protein CASSQVGGNPYNEQFF.

V gene TRBV5-1 combines with J gene TRBJ1-2; weak D call: TRBD1 (5 bases). V was cut by 5 bases and J by 8 bases, with 19 bases left in between. From germline, CDR1 is SGHRS and CDR2 YFSETQ. The CDR3 runs 14 residues. CDR3 DNA sequence: TGCGCCAGCAGGCCCGGGGCAGCTCCACCCGGCTACACCTTC. It translates to CASRPGAAPPGYTF.

This clonotype was detected many times. The chain recombines TRBV7-2 with TRBJ2-1, with TRBD2 matching over 7 bases. Germline V lookup: CDR1 SGHTA, CDR2 FQGNSA. V was pared by 3 bases and J by 13 bases, with 6 bases of the junction left unmatched. This CDR3 region has 12 residues. CDR3 nucleotides: TGTGCCAGCAGCTTGCATACTAGCGAACAGTTCTTC. It translates to CASSLHTSEQFF.

The chain employs TRBV5-1 and TRBJ2-7; possibly TRBD2 for D (7 bases). V lost 4 bases to trimming and J lost 0 bases, with 17 bases between them. The CDR3 covers 16 residues. The V gene's germline CDR1 is SGHRS and CDR2 YFSETQ. The CDR3 here is CASSERGGQNSYEQYF. Written as DNA, the CDR3 is TGCGCCAGCAGCGAACGCGGGGGCCAAAACTCCTACGAGCAGTACTTC.

This clonotype was observed a few times. This rearrangement joins TRBV20-1 to TRBJ1-3; D remains ambiguous. Germline V gene sequence: CDR1 DFQATT, CDR2 SNEGSKA (reference sequence). Trimming shortened V by 0 bases and J by 0 bases, and 6 bases separated the two germline ends. CDR3 size: 14 residues. The CDR3 bases are TGCAGTGCTAGAGATTCCGGCTCTGGAAACACCATATATTTT. Its translation: CSARDSGSGNTIYF.

V usage is TRBV5-5 and J usage is TRBJ2-2, with TRBD2 matching 10 bases. The CDR3 spans 16 residues. The germline V gene has CDR1 SGHKS and CDR2 YYEKEE (reference sequence). After removal of 4 bases from V and 0 bases from J, the junction contained 3 bases not matched to a gene. CDR3: CASSAGLAANTGELFF. The CDR3 DNA reads TGTGCCAGCAGCGCCGGACTAGCGGCGAACACCGGGGAGCTGTTTTTT.

The chain couples TRBV20-1 to TRBJ2-5; D remains ambiguous. The CDR3 sequence is 13 residues long. Trimming took 6 bases from V and 7 from J, leaving 18 bases between them. Germline V CDR1 and CDR2: DFQATT, SNEGSKA (reference sequence). The DNA for the CDR3 is TGCAGTGCCCCCCTAGGGCCAAGTCGGACCCAGTACTTC. It yields the protein CSAPLGPSRTQYF.